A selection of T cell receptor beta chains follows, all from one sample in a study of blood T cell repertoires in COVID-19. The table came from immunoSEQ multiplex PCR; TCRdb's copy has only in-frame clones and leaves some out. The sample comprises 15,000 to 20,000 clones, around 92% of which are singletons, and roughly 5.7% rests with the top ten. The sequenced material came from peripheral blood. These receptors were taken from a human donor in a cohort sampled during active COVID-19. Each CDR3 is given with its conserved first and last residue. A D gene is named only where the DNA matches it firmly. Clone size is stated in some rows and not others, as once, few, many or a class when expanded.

CASSEERGGTDTQYF TGTGCCAGCAGTGAAGAGCGGGGGGGCACAGATACGCAGTATTTT TRBV6-1 . TRBD2 TRBJ2-3
CASTLWGAGELFF TGTGCCAGTACCCTATGGGGAGCCGGGGAGCTGTTTTTT TRBV19 . . TRBJ2-2
CASSPARDAYGYTF TGTGCCAGCAGCCCCGCCAGGGATGCTTATGGCTACACCTTC TRBV9 once . TRBJ1-2
CASSYSHSSPQETQYF TGTGCCAGCAGTTACTCGCATAGCAGCCCCCAAGAGACCCAGTACTTC TRBV6-5 . . TRBJ2-5
CASRTGKGSNQPQHF TGTGCCAGCAGGACAGGAAAGGGTAGCAATCAGCCCCAGCATTTT TRBV6-5 . . TRBJ1-5
CASSKSGGTYNEQFF TGTGCCAGTAGTAAGAGCGGGGGGACCTACAATGAGCAGTTCTTC TRBV19 . TRBD2 TRBJ2-1
CASRQGSGEAFF TGTGCCAGCAGACAGGGTTCCGGTGAAGCTTTCTTT TRBV7-9 . . TRBJ1-1
CASSFRTSGSSETQYF TGTGCCAGCTCCTTCCGGACTAGCGGGAGTTCCGAGACCCAGTACTTC TRBV3-1/TRBV3-2 . TRBD2 TRBJ2-5
CASSYAGAGNTIYF TGTGCCAGCAGTTACGCGGGGGCTGGAAACACCATATATTTT TRBV6-5 . . TRBJ1-3
CASSYGGGVSTDTQYF TGTGCCAGCAGTTACGGCGGGGGGGTTAGCACAGATACGCAGTATTTT TRBV6-5 . TRBD2 TRBJ2-3